The source of this T cell receptor beta chain is a study of blood T cells in healthy people across ages. This clonotype was observed a handful of times. V shed 2 bases, J shed 5 bases, and the junction held 8 bases outside the gene matches. The CDR3 length is 16 residues. Germline loops: CDR1 SGHTA, CDR2 FQGTGA. A second PCR of about 6 to 12 cycles used a sample-barcoded 5' primer and a J-beta primer mix. TCRdb itself ran the 5' RACE reads through MiXCR, one entry per CDR3 protein. This table holds fewer than 2,000,000 distinct CDR3 sequences, 30% to 40% found once. This sequence joins TRBV7-3 and TRBJ1-4; 7 nucleotides match TRBD1. The sequence came from a human donor in good health. Sequencing was done on a sample of blood. DNA for the CDR3: TGTGCCAGCAGCTTATGGGATCGACAGGGAAATGAAAAACTGTTTTTT. Translated, it gives CASSLWDRQGNEKLFF.